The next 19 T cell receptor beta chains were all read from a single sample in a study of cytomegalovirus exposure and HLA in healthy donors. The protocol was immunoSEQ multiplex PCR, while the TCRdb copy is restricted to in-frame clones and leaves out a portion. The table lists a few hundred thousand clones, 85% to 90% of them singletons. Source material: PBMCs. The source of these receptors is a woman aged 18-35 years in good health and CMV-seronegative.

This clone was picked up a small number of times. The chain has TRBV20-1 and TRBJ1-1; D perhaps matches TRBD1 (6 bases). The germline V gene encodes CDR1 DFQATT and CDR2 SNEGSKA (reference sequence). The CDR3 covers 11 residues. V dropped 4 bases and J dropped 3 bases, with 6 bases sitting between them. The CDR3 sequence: CSATGDTEAFF. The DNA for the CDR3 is TGCAGTGCTACAGGGGACACTGAAGCTTTCTTT.

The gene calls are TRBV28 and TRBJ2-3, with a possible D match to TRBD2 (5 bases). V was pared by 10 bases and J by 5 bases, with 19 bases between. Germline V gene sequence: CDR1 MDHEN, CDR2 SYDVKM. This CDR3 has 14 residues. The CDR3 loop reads CAIRRGIARDTQYF. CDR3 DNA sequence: TGTGCCATCCGGAGAGGGATTGCTCGAGATACGCAGTATTTT.

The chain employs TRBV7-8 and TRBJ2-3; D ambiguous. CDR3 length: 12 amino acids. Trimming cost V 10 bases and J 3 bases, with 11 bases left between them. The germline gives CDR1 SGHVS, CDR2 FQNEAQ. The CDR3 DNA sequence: TGTGCCACCGAAGAGATGACAGATACGCAGTATTTT. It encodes CATEEMTDTQYF. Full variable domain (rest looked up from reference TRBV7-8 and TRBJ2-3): GAGVSQSPRYKVAKRGQDVALRCDPISGHVSLFWYQQALGQGPEFLTYFQNEAQLDKSGLPSDRFFAERPEGSVSTLKIQRTQQEDSAVYLCATEEMTDTQYFGPGTRLTVL.

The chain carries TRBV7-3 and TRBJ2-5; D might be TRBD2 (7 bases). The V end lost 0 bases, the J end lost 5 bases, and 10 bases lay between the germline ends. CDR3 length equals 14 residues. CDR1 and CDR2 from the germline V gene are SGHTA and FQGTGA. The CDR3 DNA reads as TGTGCCAGCAGCTTAACGGGAGGGGGGGAGACCCAGTACTTC. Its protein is CASSLTGGGETQYF.

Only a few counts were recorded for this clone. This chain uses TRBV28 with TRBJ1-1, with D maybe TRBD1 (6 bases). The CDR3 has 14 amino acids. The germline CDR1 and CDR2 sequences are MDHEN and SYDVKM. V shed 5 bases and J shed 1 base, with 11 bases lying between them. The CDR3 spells CASSGRTANTEAFF. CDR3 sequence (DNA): TGTGCCAGCAGTGGGCGGACAGCGAACACTGAAGCTTTCTTT.

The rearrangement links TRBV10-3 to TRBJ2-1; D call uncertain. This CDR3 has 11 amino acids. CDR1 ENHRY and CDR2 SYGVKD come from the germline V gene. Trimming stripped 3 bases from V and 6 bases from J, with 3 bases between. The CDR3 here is CAISDRNEQFF. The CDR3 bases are TGTGCCATCAGTGACCGCAATGAGCAGTTCTTC.

CDR3 bases: TGTGCCAGCAGCCCTCGACTTGGGTCCAGGGACCAAGAGACCCAGTACTTC. Translated, it gives CASSPRLGSRDQETQYF. The chain uses TRBV4-2 and TRBJ2-5; the D gene is possibly TRBD1 (5 bases). The CDR3 runs 17 residues. Between the trimmed V and J ends, which lost 4 bases and 0 bases, there was a span of 18 bases. CDR1 is LGHNA and CDR2 is YNFKEQ in the germline V gene.

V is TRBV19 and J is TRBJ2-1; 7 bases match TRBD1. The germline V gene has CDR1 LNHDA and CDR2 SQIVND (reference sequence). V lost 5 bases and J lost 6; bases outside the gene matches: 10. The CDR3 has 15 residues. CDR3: CASSGPGQRSNEQFF. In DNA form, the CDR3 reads TGTGCCAGTAGTGGGCCGGGACAGCGATCCAATGAGCAGTTCTTC.

CDR3 coding DNA: TGTGCCAGCAGTCTTGAGGGGGCGCTTGTCGATGAAGCTTTCTTT. The encoded protein is CASSLEGALVDEAFF. This chain uses TRBV27 with TRBJ1-1; 7 bases map to TRBD1. The CDR3 runs 15 residues. Germline V gives CDR1 MNHEY, CDR2 SMNVEV (reference sequence). J gave up 7 bases and V 5 bases, and 13 bases lay outside the gene matches.

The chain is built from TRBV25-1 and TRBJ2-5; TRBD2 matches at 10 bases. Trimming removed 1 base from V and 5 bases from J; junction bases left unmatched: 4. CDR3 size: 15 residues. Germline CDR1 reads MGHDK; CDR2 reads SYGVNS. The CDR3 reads CASSEWLAGVETQYF. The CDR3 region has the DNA TGTGCCAGCAGTGAATGGCTAGCGGGAGTGGAGACCCAGTACTTC.

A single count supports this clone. CDR3 nucleotides: TGTGCCAGCAGTTACGATATCCAGGCACACACCGGGGAGCTGTTTTTT. Protein sequence: CASSYDIQAHTGELFF. V gene TRBV6-6 combines with J gene TRBJ2-2; D is unresolved. The CDR3 length is 16 residues. Germline V gene lookup returns CDR1 MNHNY and CDR2 SVGAGI (reference sequence). V lost 2 bases and J 3 bases, leaving 13 bases between the germline ends.

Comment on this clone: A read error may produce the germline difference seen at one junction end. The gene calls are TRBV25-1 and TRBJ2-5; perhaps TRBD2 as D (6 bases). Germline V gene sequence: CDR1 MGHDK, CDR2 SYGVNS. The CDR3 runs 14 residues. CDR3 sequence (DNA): TGTGCCAGCAGTGACCGGGGGTACCAAGGGACCCAGTACTTC. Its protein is CASSDRGYQGTQYF.

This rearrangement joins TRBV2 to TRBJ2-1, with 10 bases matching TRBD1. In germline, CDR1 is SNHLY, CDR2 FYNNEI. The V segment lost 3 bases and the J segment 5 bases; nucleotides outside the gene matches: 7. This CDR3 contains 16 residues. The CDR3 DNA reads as TGTGCCAGCAGTGACCCCCGGGACAGGGGAAACAATGAGCAGTTCTTC. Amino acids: CASSDPRDRGNNEQFF.

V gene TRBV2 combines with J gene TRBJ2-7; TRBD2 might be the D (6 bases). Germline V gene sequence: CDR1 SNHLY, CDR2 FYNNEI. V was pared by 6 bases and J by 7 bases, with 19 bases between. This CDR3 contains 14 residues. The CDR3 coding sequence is TGTGCCAGCAGGCCGGGACTCCGGTCGAGGGAGCAGTACTTC. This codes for CASRPGLRSREQYF.

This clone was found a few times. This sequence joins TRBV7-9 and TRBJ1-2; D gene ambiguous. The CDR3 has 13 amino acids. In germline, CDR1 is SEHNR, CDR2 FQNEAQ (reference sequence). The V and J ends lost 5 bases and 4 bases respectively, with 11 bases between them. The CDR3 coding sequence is TGTGCCAGCAGCCTCTGGGCCAGCTATGGCTACACCTTC. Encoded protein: CASSLWASYGYTF.

The CDR3 coding sequence is TGTGCCAGTATTGGATGGCAGGGACTGAACACCGGGGAGCTGTTTTTT. Translation gives CASIGWQGLNTGELFF. V and J are TRBV19 and TRBJ2-2; D possibly corresponds to TRBD2 (6 bases). The germline V gene has CDR1 LNHDA and CDR2 SQIVND (reference sequence). The CDR3 is made up of 16 amino acids. V lost 7 bases and J 1 base, leaving 16 bases between the germline ends.

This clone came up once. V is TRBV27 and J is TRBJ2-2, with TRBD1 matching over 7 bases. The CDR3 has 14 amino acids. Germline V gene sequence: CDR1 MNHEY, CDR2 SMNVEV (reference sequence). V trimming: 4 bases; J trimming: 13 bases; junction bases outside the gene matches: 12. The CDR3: CASSSTGFALVLFF. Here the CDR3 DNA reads TGTGCCAGCAGTTCGACAGGGTTTGCTTTAGTGCTGTTTTTT.

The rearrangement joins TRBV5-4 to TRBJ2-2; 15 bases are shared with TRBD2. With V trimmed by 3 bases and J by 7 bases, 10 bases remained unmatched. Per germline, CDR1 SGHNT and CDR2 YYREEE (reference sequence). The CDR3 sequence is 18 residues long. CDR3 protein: CASSSDRTSGRAVGELFF. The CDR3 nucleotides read TGTGCCAGCAGCTCGGACCGGACTAGCGGGAGGGCCGTCGGGGAGCTGTTTTTT.

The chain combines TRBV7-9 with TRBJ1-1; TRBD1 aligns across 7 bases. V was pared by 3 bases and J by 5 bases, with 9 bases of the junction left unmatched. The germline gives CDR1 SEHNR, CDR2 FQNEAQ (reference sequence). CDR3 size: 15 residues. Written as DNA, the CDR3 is TGTGCCAGCAGCTTTACGGGAGGGGGCCATACTGAAGCTTTCTTT. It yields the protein CASSFTGGGHTEAFF.